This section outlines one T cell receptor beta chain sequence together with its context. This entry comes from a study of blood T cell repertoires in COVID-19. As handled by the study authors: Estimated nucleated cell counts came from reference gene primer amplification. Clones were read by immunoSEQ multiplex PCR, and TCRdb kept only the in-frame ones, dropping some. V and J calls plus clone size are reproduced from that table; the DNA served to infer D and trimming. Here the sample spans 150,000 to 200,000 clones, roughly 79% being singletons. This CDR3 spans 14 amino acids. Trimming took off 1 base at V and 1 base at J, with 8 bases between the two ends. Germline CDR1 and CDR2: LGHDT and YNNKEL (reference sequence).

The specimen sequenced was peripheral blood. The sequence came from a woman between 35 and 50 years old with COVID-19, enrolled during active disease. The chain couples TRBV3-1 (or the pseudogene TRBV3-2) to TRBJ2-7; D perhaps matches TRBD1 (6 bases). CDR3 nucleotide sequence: TGTGCCAGCAGCCAAGGCAGGGGATCCTACGAGCAGTACGTC. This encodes CASSQGRGSYEQYV.